The following is a T cell receptor beta chain sequence with its context. Its cognate antigen is unknown. This entry comes from a study of T cell responses to AZD1222 COVID-19 vaccine. Study results and limitations: White British ancestry dominated among donors, who included more females, and clonal diversity was possibly underestimated. It was only after the peak T cell response that any repertoires were sampled. Spike regions recognized by vaccine-associated CD4 TCRs spanned the protein, led by 160-218 and 743-854.

Libraries were prepared by immunoSEQ multiplex PCR; TCRdb keeps only in-frame clonotypes and omits some of them. The sample records some 130,000 clones, around 86% being singletons. The sequence was collected from an adult in good health. The specimen comprised peripheral blood, sampled on day 0 of AZD1222 vaccination.

The CDR3 nucleotides are TGTGCCAGCAGTAACCCTAGACAGGGGTATGAGCAGTTCTTC. Protein sequence: CASSNPRQGYEQFF. The chain employs TRBV6-2 or TRBV6-3 and TRBJ2-1; 8 bases fit TRBD1. CDR3 size: 14 residues. V was pared by 5 bases and J by 8 bases, with 8 bases of the junction left unmatched. Germline V lookup: CDR1 MNHEY, CDR2 SVGEGT.